The 25 T cell receptor beta chains in this list originate from one sample, sequenced in a study of blood T cell repertoires in COVID-19. TCRdb's table, derived via immunoSEQ multiplex PCR, lists solely in-frame clones and lacks some. In the table there are approximately 480,000 clones, roughly 87% of which are singletons. Sequencing used PBMCs or T cells enriched from blood (not recorded which). The receptors were sampled from a woman younger than 30 who had recovered from COVID-19.

The V and J genes are TRBV7-2 and TRBJ2-1; unclear D gene. Germline lookup yields CDR1 SGHTA and CDR2 FQGNSA. This CDR3 contains 12 residues. Trimming stripped 2 bases from V and 9 bases from J, with 8 bases between. CDR3 DNA sequence: TGTGCCAGCAGCTTAATCCCCGTTGAGCAGTTCTTC. It codes for CASSLIPVEQFF.

The gene calls are TRBV30 and TRBJ2-7; D may be TRBD2 (6 bases). The germline gives CDR1 GTSNPN, CDR2 SVGIG (reference sequence). The germline V and J ends were trimmed by 5 bases and 10 bases, with 18 bases remaining between them. This CDR3 spans 12 amino acids. This CDR3 reads CAWGRGSLQQYF. CDR3 DNA sequence: TGTGCCTGGGGTCGGGGGTCGCTACAACAGTACTTC.

The gene calls are TRBV5-1 and TRBJ1-2; tentative D call: TRBD1 (5 bases). The V end lost 0 bases, the J end lost 8 bases, and 20 bases lay between the germline ends. CDR3 length equals 16 residues. The germline gives CDR1 SGHRS, CDR2 YFSETQ. CDR3 nucleotides: TGCGCCAGCAGCTTGGCCGTATTAGGTGCAGGGAAGGGCTACACCTTC. Residues: CASSLAVLGAGKGYTF.

This clone was observed once. The chain combines TRBV2 with TRBJ1-5, with TRBD1 identical over 8 bases. J lost 6 bases, V lost 6 bases, and 10 bases had no gene match. The CDR3 sequence is 15 residues long. Germline assignment: CDR1 SNHLY and CDR2 FYNNEI. CDR3 sequence: CASSAGQVVGQPQHF. In DNA form, the CDR3 reads TGTGCCAGCAGCGCGGGACAGGTGGTCGGTCAGCCCCAGCATTTT.

This clone occurred once. The chain uses TRBV30 and TRBJ1-5; no clear D. This CDR3 has 16 amino acids. Per germline, CDR1 GTSNPN and CDR2 SVGIG (reference sequence). V shed 0 bases and J shed 0 bases, with 12 bases lying between them. The CDR3 loop is CAWSVRGLYSNQPQHF. CDR3 sequence (DNA): TGTGCCTGGAGTGTCCGGGGTCTTTATAGCAATCAGCCCCAGCATTTT.

The V and J genes are TRBV18 and TRBJ2-1; 13 nucleotides line up with TRBD2. V shed 0 bases, J shed 7 bases, and the junction held 12 bases outside the gene matches. The V gene's germline CDR1 is KGHSH and CDR2 LQKENI. The CDR3 has 19 residues. The CDR3 bases are TGTGCCAGCTCACCACCGTTCCGTCTCGGGACTAGCGGGGAGAATGAGCAGTTCTTC. Encoded protein: CASSPPFRLGTSGENEQFF.

CDR3 sequence (DNA): TGTGCCAGCAGCCTCGGACTCAATTCACCCCTCCACTTT. It is translated as CASSLGLNSPLHF. The chain couples TRBV5-6 to TRBJ1-6; no definite D call. The V and J ends lost 4 bases and 7 bases respectively, with 9 bases between them. The CDR3 sequence is 13 residues long. The germline V gene has CDR1 SGHDT and CDR2 YYEEEE.

The V call is TRBV5-1, the J call TRBJ2-5; 12 positions match TRBD1. V gave up 3 bases and J gave up 5 bases; unmatched junction bases: 5. The length of the CDR3 is 15 residues. Per germline, CDR1 SGHRS and CDR2 YFSETQ. The CDR3, as DNA: TGCGCCAGCAGCTACTCCGGGACAGGGGGCGAGACCCAGTACTTC. Its translation is CASSYSGTGGETQYF.

The genes are TRBV18 and TRBJ2-7, with a possible D match to TRBD2 (6 bases). The V end was cut by 1 base, the J end by 0 bases, with 13 bases between. Per germline, CDR1 KGHSH and CDR2 LQKENI. The CDR3 runs to 16 residues. DNA for the CDR3: TGTGCCAGCTCACCACGGGACTTCCACTTCTCCTACGAGCAGTACTTC. As protein: CASSPRDFHFSYEQYF.

The chain employs TRBV2 and TRBJ1-1; D unclear. The germline V gene has CDR1 SNHLY and CDR2 FYNNEI. This CDR3 is built from 12 residues. The germline V and J ends were trimmed by 3 bases and 2 bases, with 4 bases remaining between them. The CDR3 nucleotides read TGTGCCAGCAGTGAGTCTAACACTGAAGCTTTCTTT. Encoded protein: CASSESNTEAFF.

This sequence joins TRBV12-3 or TRBV12-4 and TRBJ1-2, with D hard to call. V lost 3 bases to trimming and J lost 0 bases, with 5 bases between them. This CDR3 spans 13 amino acids. The DNA of the CDR3 is TGTGCCAGCAGTTTTGGAGCTAACTATGGCTACACCTTC. Amino acids: CASSFGANYGYTF.

V and J are TRBV29-1 and TRBJ1-4; D perhaps matches TRBD1 (6 bases). Germline values: CDR1 SQVTM, CDR2 ANQGSEA. This CDR3 region has 12 residues. The V end lost 7 bases, the J end lost 8 bases, and 14 bases lay between the germline ends. CDR3 DNA: TGCAGCGGGGGGTCCCAGGGGGAAAAACTGTTTTTT. As protein: CSGGSQGEKLFF.

The chain combines TRBV15 with TRBJ2-3; 8 nucleotides line up with TRBD2. The CDR3 covers 16 residues. The J segment lost 7 bases and the V segment lost 0 bases, leaving 9 bases of the junction unmatched. Germline-derived CDR1 and CDR2 are LNHNV and YYDKDF (reference sequence). The CDR3 reads CATSRERSGGGYTQYF. The CDR3 region has the DNA TGTGCCACCAGCAGAGAACGGAGCGGGGGCGGGTATACGCAGTATTTT.

The chain combines TRBV15 with TRBJ1-5, with 8 positions matching TRBD1. Germline trimming cut 3 bases from V and 6 bases from J; bases unmatched to any gene: 1. The V gene's germline CDR1 is LNHNV and CDR2 YYDKDF (reference sequence). The CDR3 length is 13 residues. CDR3 bases: TGTGCCACCAGCAGGGACAGGGCTCAGCCCCAGCATTTT. It encodes CATSRDRAQPQHF.

The chain has TRBV7-6 and TRBJ2-2; 8 bases align to TRBD1. Germline CDR1 is SGHVS and CDR2 is FNYEAQ. This CDR3 has 15 amino acids. After removal of 4 bases from V and 4 bases from J, the junction contained 5 bases not matched to a gene. The chain's CDR3 is CASSSRQGSTGELFF. The CDR3 DNA is TGTGCCAGCAGCTCTAGACAGGGGAGCACCGGGGAGCTGTTTTTT.

There are a few counts of this clone. The V call is TRBV5-1, the J call TRBJ1-2, with TRBD1 identical over 7 bases. The germline CDR1 and CDR2 sequences are SGHRS and YFSETQ. V dropped 4 bases and J dropped 4; count of bases not matched to a gene: 13. This CDR3 is built from 16 residues. For the CDR3, the DNA is TGCGCCAGCAGCCTTACCTCCACAGGGGCAGGCTATGGCTACACCTTC. This codes for CASSLTSTGAGYGYTF.

The genes are TRBV24-1 and TRBJ2-1; tentatively, D is TRBD2 (6 bases). Germline assignment: CDR1 KGHDR and CDR2 SFDVKD. The CDR3 is made up of 16 amino acids. Trimming took off 0 bases at V and 1 base at J, with 9 bases between the two ends. CDR3 residues: CATSDLPRGSYNEQFF. CDR3 in DNA: TGTGCCACCAGTGATTTGCCGCGGGGATCCTACAATGAGCAGTTCTTC.

The chain recombines TRBV6-4 with TRBJ2-1; tentatively, D is TRBD2 (7 bases). Germline V lookup: CDR1 MRHNA, CDR2 SNTAGT. V was clipped by 1 base and J by 2 bases, with 18 bases between them. This CDR3 is 18 amino acids long. CDR3 amino acids: CASSDFRGEGVPYNEQFF. Written as DNA, the CDR3 is TGTGCCAGCAGTGACTTCAGAGGGGAGGGGGTACCCTACAATGAGCAGTTCTTC.

This chain links TRBV5-1 with TRBJ1-6, with 7 bases lining up with TRBD1. CDR1 is SGHRS, CDR2 YFSETQ, per germline. The CDR3 length is 17 residues. V gave up 0 bases and J gave up 1 base; unmatched junction bases: 4. The CDR3 loop is CASSLDGTASYNSPLHF. The CDR3 DNA follows: TGCGCCAGCAGCTTGGATGGGACAGCTTCCTATAATTCACCCCTCCACTTT.

V usage is TRBV6-6 and J usage is TRBJ2-1, with 8 positions matching TRBD1. Germline V gene data show CDR1 as MNHNY and CDR2 as SVGAGI (reference sequence). There are 16 residues in the CDR3. V gave up 7 bases and J gave up 7 bases; unmatched junction bases: 15. The CDR3 nucleotides are TGTGCCAGCAAAGGGGCGGGACAGGCGGCAGGAAATGAGCAGTTCTTC. This gives the protein CASKGAGQAAGNEQFF.

This clone was recorded a few times. This chain connects TRBV18 to TRBJ1-5; possible D gene TRBD1, 5 bases. The ends were cut back, 0 bases at V and 4 bases at J, with 16 bases in the middle. The CDR3 totals 17 residues. Germline V gives CDR1 KGHSH, CDR2 LQKENI. This CDR3 reads CASSPPIGVVRNQPQHF. For the CDR3, the DNA is TGTGCCAGCTCACCACCGATAGGGGTGGTCAGGAATCAGCCCCAGCATTTT.

This rearrangement joins TRBV11-2 to TRBJ1-1; D gene unclear. Germline CDR1 and CDR2: SGHAT and FQNNGV. This CDR3 has 14 residues. V was pared by 0 bases and J by 5 bases, with 10 bases between. The CDR3 spells CASSLDPGKTEAFF. For the CDR3, the DNA is TGTGCCAGCAGCTTAGATCCGGGTAAGACTGAAGCTTTCTTT.

In its sample, this clone was seen once. The J gene is TRBJ2-1, the V gene TRBV9, with D tentatively TRBD2 (6 bases). V was cut by 0 bases and J by 8 bases, with 12 bases left in between. This CDR3 region has 14 residues. The germline gives CDR1 SGDLS, CDR2 YYNGEE. This CDR3 reads CASSVDTGDHEQFF. The CDR3 DNA reads as TGTGCCAGCAGCGTAGATACGGGGGATCATGAGCAGTTCTTC.

This clone showed up just a few times. The chain joins TRBV5-4 to TRBJ1-4; the D gene is possibly TRBD1 (5 bases). This CDR3 has 14 amino acids. V lost 2 bases to trimming and J lost 5 bases, with 10 bases between them. Per the germline V gene, CDR1 is SGHNT and CDR2 is YYREEE (reference sequence). As DNA, the CDR3 is TGTGCCAGCAGCTTCGGGGGACCGAATGAAAAACTGTTTTTT. Translating it yields CASSFGGPNEKLFF.

The chain joins TRBV7-9 to TRBJ2-7; a possible D gene is TRBD1 (6 bases). CDR1 and CDR2 (germline): SEHNR, FQNEAQ (reference sequence). Trimming removed 1 base at V and 5 bases at J, with 15 bases between. The CDR3 extends over 15 amino acids. The CDR3: CASSLGQGMRDEQYF. For the CDR3, the DNA is TGTGCCAGCAGCTTAGGTCAGGGGATGAGGGACGAGCAGTACTTC.